This T cell receptor (beta chain) comes out of a study of cytomegalovirus exposure and HLA in healthy donors. Study-level background: There were 117 million unique TCR beta sequences, drawn from about 179 million T cells, in an earlier analysis. The study, taken as a whole, reports: With later analysis, a missense DCLRE1C variant became linked to TCR beta V- and J-gene trimming. Per published reports, the classifier diagnosed cytomegalovirus status with high specificity and sensitivity.

Germline CDR1 LNHNV, CDR2 YYDKDF (reference sequence). V was clipped by 5 bases and J by 1 base, with 8 bases between them. This CDR3 is 13 amino acids long. PCR employed 60 Vbeta and 13 Jbeta primers. The table came from immunoSEQ multiplex PCR; TCRdb's copy has only in-frame clones and leaves some out. The sample lists roughly 170,000 clones; approximately 84% were seen once. To note about this clone: The antigen is undetermined.

This TCR derives from a girl aged 5 to 17 in good health and CMV-seropositive. Sequencing used PBMCs. The chain combines TRBV15 with TRBJ1-2; possibly TRBD1 for D (5 bases). The CDR3 here is CATSSGLNYGYTF. CDR3 DNA sequence: TGTGCCACCAGCTCGGGACTTAACTATGGCTACACCTTC.